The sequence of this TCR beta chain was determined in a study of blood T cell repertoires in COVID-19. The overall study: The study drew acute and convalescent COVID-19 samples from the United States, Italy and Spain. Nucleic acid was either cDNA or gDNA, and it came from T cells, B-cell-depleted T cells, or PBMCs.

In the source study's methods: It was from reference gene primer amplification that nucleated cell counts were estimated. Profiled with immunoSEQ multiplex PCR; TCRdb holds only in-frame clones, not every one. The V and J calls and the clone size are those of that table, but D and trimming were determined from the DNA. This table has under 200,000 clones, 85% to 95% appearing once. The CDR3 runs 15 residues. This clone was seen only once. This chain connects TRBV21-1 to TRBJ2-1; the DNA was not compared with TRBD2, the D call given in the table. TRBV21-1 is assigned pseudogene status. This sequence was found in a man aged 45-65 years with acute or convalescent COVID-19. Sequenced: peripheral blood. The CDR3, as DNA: TGTGCCAGCAGCAGTGGGAGAAGGTCCTACAATGAGCAGTTCTTC. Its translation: CASSSGRRSYNEQFF.